The next 28 T cell receptor beta chains were all read from a single sample in a study of cytomegalovirus exposure and HLA in healthy donors. The study ran its PCR with 60 Vbeta and 13 Jbeta primers. Sequenced by immunoSEQ multiplex PCR; TCRdb stores in-frame clones only, minus some. The sample contains more than 95,000 clones, approximately 73% of which appear only once. Sequences were obtained from PBMCs. Receptors originate from a woman aged 18-29 years in good health and CMV-seropositive.

Here the CDR3 reads CASSSGTYEQYF. In DNA form, the CDR3 reads TGTGCCAGCAGCTCCGGGACCTACGAGCAGTACTTC. V usage is TRBV13 and J usage is TRBJ2-7; possible D gene TRBD2, 5 bases. This CDR3 comprises 12 residues. Trimming shortened V by 4 bases and J by 2 bases, and 6 bases separated the two germline ends. Germline V gene data show CDR1 as PRHDT and CDR2 as FYEKMQ (reference sequence).

This sequence joins TRBV11-1 and TRBJ2-1; 8 nucleotides match TRBD1. The trim removed 5 bases at V and 2 bases at J, leaving 8 bases unmatched. The CDR3 extends over 16 amino acids. Germline V lookup: CDR1 SGHAT, CDR2 FQDESV (reference sequence). The CDR3 DNA sequence: TGTGCCAGCAGCCGCAGGGGGCAGGGGGCCTACAATGAGCAGTTCTTC. Translating gives CASSRRGQGAYNEQFF.

The chain employs TRBV11-2 and TRBJ2-7; 7 nucleotides match TRBD1. The CDR3 is made up of 13 amino acids. V was clipped by 8 bases and J by 1 base; unmatched bases: 5. Germline V gene sequence: CDR1 SGHAT, CDR2 FQNNGV. This CDR3 is CASGRDRSYEQYF. The CDR3 bases are TGTGCCAGCGGCAGGGACAGATCCTACGAGCAGTACTTC.

V is TRBV5-6 and J is TRBJ2-1; 13 bases are shared with TRBD2. Unmatched junction bases numbered 5, after V lost 4 bases and J lost 7 bases. The CDR3 totals 15 residues. The germline gives CDR1 SGHDT, CDR2 YYEEEE. The CDR3: CASSPTSGGGNEQFF. The CDR3 DNA is TGTGCCAGCAGCCCTACTAGCGGGGGGGGGAATGAGCAGTTCTTC.

The chain links TRBV6-5 to TRBJ1-3; weak D call: TRBD1 (6 bases). Germline CDR1 is MNHEY and CDR2 is SVGAGI. Trimming shortened V by 5 bases and J by 0 bases, and 11 bases separated the two germline ends. CDR3 length equals 15 residues. The CDR3 sequence is CASSRQVNSGNTIYF. For the CDR3, the DNA is TGTGCCAGCAGTAGACAGGTTAACTCTGGAAACACCATATATTTT.

The chain recombines TRBV2 with TRBJ2-7; D is perhaps TRBD2 (5 bases). Germline lookup yields CDR1 SNHLY and CDR2 FYNNEI. V shed 6 bases and J shed 4 bases, with 13 bases lying between them. The length of the CDR3 is 13 residues. CDR3 residues: CASRRDNPYEQYF. The CDR3 region has the DNA TGTGCCAGCAGGAGGGATAATCCTTACGAGCAGTACTTC.

The V call is TRBV11-3, the J call TRBJ2-4; TRBD1 matches 7 bases. The V and J ends lost 5 bases and 6 bases, in that order; junction bases with no gene match: 13. This CDR3 has 16 residues. Germline-derived CDR1 and CDR2 are SGHNT and YENEEA. CDR3 DNA sequence: TGTGCCAGCAGCCGCAAACGACAGGGTTGGGGAAACATTCAGTACTTC. This codes for CASSRKRQGWGNIQYF.

As for this clone: Other DNA sequences from this sample encode an identical CDR3 as well. The chain carries TRBV7-9 and TRBJ2-6; TRBD1 might be the D (6 bases). The germline CDR1 and CDR2 sequences are SEHNR and FQNEAQ (reference sequence). V shed 5 bases and J shed 1 base, with 9 bases lying between them. The CDR3 length is 15 residues. The CDR3 DNA follows: TGTGCCAGCAGCCCACAGGGTTCTGGGGCCAACGTCCTGACTTTC. It encodes CASSPQGSGANVLTF.

This clone appeared once. The genes are TRBV19 and TRBJ1-5; no clear D. Between the trimmed V and J ends, which lost 5 bases and 3 bases, there was a span of 8 bases. Looked up from germline, CDR1 is LNHDA and CDR2 is SQIVND (reference sequence). The CDR3 is 13 amino acids. Written as DNA, the CDR3 is TGTGCCAGTAGTCCGGGGTACAATCAGCCCCAGCATTTT. The encoded protein is CASSPGYNQPQHF.

The V gene is TRBV5-1, the J gene TRBJ1-6; 7 bases fit TRBD1. Germline trimming cut 0 bases from V and 6 bases from J; bases unmatched to any gene: 9. The CDR3 sequence is 17 residues long. Germline CDR1 reads SGHRS; CDR2 reads YFSETQ. CDR3 loop: CASSLAGGAGGNSPLHF. Here the CDR3 DNA reads TGCGCCAGCAGCTTGGCCGGCGGGGCAGGGGGTAATTCACCCCTCCACTTT.

The chain recombines TRBV2 with TRBJ1-2; D is perhaps TRBD1 (5 bases). Germline-derived CDR1 and CDR2 are SNHLY and FYNNEI. V dropped 6 bases and J dropped 8 bases, with 7 bases sitting between them. This CDR3 has 10 residues. The CDR3 DNA reads TGTGCCAGCAGGGGGGGAGGCTACACCTTC. As protein: CASRGGGYTF.

The rearrangement joins TRBV6-1 to TRBJ2-7; D not certain. There are 13 residues in the CDR3. V lost 2 bases to trimming and J lost 4 bases, with 9 bases between them. Per germline, CDR1 MNHNS and CDR2 SASEGT. The CDR3 nucleotides are TGTGCCAGCAGTGAACACAGTTTTTACGAGCAGTACTTC. Protein product: CASSEHSFYEQYF.

This chain links TRBV6-4 with TRBJ1-1, with 9 bases matching TRBD1. CDR1 is MRHNA, CDR2 SNTAGT, per germline. This CDR3 is 17 amino acids long. V was pared by 2 bases and J by 3 bases, with 10 bases of the junction left unmatched. The CDR3 region is CASSDVPGQGSDTEAFF. The CDR3 DNA reads as TGTGCCAGCAGTGACGTCCCGGGACAGGGATCAGACACTGAAGCTTTCTTT.

The V and J genes are TRBV2 and TRBJ2-3; 7 bases are shared with TRBD2. After removal of 6 bases from V and 6 bases from J, the junction contained 12 bases not matched to a gene. This CDR3 comprises 15 residues. Germline CDR1 SNHLY, CDR2 FYNNEI. The CDR3 is CASRTSRGSLDTQYF. The CDR3 coding sequence is TGTGCCAGCAGGACTAGCAGAGGTTCGCTTGATACGCAGTATTTT.

This sequence joins TRBV4-3 and TRBJ2-2, with 12 bases aligning to TRBD2. V gave up 3 bases and J gave up 0 bases; unmatched junction bases: 5. This CDR3 spans 18 amino acids. Germline V CDR1 and CDR2: LGHNA, YSLEER. The CDR3 here is CASSHRTSGAANTGELFF. DNA for the CDR3: TGCGCCAGCAGCCATCGGACTAGCGGGGCCGCGAACACCGGGGAGCTGTTTTTT.

Only one count was recorded for this clone. The chain combines TRBV30 with TRBJ2-3; D possibly corresponds to TRBD2 (5 bases). Germline CDR1 GTSNPN, CDR2 SVGIG (reference sequence). Trimming pared 0 bases from V and 3 bases from J, leaving 10 bases between. The CDR3 contains 14 residues. The CDR3 sequence: CAWSVGSGTDTQYF. In DNA, the CDR3 is TGTGCCTGGAGTGTGGGGAGTGGGACAGATACGCAGTATTTT.

The gene calls are TRBV4-3 and TRBJ1-1; D is perhaps TRBD1 (5 bases). This CDR3 has 15 residues. The germline V gene has CDR1 LGHNA and CDR2 YSLEER. V was shortened by 2 bases and J by 4 bases, with 14 bases between the two germline ends. The CDR3 reads CASSQKQAYLTEAFF. The CDR3 nucleotides are TGCGCCAGCAGCCAAAAACAGGCTTACCTCACTGAAGCTTTCTTT.

V and J are TRBV6-1 and TRBJ2-2, with 12 bases identical to TRBD2. Trimming at V came to 6 bases and at J to 5 bases, leaving 4 bases not matched to a gene. The CDR3 sequence is 15 residues long. Germline CDR1 and CDR2: MNHNS and SASEGT. Here the CDR3 DNA reads TGTGCCAGCAGCTCCGGGACTAGCGGGACCGGGGAGCTGTTTTTT. Its translation is CASSSGTSGTGELFF.

The table lists this clone with a count of one. The chain is built from TRBV27 and TRBJ1-1, with D possibly being TRBD1 (5 bases). Germline values: CDR1 MNHEY, CDR2 SMNVEV (reference sequence). The CDR3 covers 12 residues. V dropped 6 bases and J dropped 5 bases, with 10 bases sitting between them. CDR3 protein: CASSRGETEAFF. DNA of the CDR3: TGTGCCAGCAGCCGGGGGGAGACTGAAGCTTTCTTT.

V gene TRBV7-3 combines with J gene TRBJ2-1; a possible D gene is TRBD2 (6 bases). Germline values: CDR1 SGHTA, CDR2 FQGTGA. V lost 2 bases, J lost 1 base, and 12 bases lay in between. CDR3 size: 16 residues. In nucleotides, the CDR3 is TGTGCCAGCAGCTTAGGGGGGACCCTGTCCTACAATGAGCAGTTCTTC. This translates into CASSLGGTLSYNEQFF.

The gene calls are TRBV4-2 and TRBJ2-2; D remains ambiguous. With 0 bases removed from V and 5 bases from J, the gap between germline ends came to 7 bases. CDR3 size: 14 residues. Germline CDR1 and CDR2: LGHNA and YNFKEQ. DNA for the CDR3: TGTGCCAGCAGCCAAGAACAAGCGACCGGGGAGCTGTTTTTT. As protein: CASSQEQATGELFF.

This clone was counted a single time. This chain joins TRBV21-1 and TRBJ2-1; TRBD1 reflects the table's D call only, with no check against the DNA. TRBV21-1 is annotated as a pseudogene. The CDR3 has 13 amino acids. The CDR3 spells CASSADRGNEQFF. CDR3 DNA sequence: TGTGCCAGCAGCGCGGACAGGGGTAATGAGCAGTTCTTC.

For the CDR3, the DNA is TGTGCCATCAGTGAGCCGGAGAGGGGGCTTGTGAACACTGAAGCTTTCTTT. It is translated as CAISEPERGLVNTEAFF. V is TRBV10-3 and J is TRBJ1-1; TRBD1 agrees at 7 bases. With 2 bases clipped from V and 0 bases from J, the junction kept 9 bases outside the gene matches. Germline CDR1 and CDR2: ENHRY and SYGVKD. The CDR3 spans 17 residues.

V usage is TRBV5-1 and J usage is TRBJ2-7; TRBD2 aligns across 9 bases. Unmatched junction bases numbered 10, after V lost 4 bases and J lost 5 bases. The CDR3 totals 15 residues. Germline V CDR1 and CDR2: SGHRS, YFSETQ. CDR3 protein: CASSLEGAGGDEQYF. In DNA form, the CDR3 reads TGCGCCAGCAGCCTGGAGGGGGCGGGGGGGGACGAGCAGTACTTC.

The gene calls are TRBV30 and TRBJ2-7, with 8 bases matching TRBD2. J was trimmed by 0 bases and V by 5 bases; bases with no gene match: 6. CDR3 length: 14 amino acids. The V gene's germline CDR1 is GTSNPN and CDR2 SVGIG (reference sequence). CDR3 nucleotides: TGTGCCTGGTCGACTAGCGTGAGCTCCTACGAGCAGTACTTC. This encodes CAWSTSVSSYEQYF.

The chain has TRBV27 and TRBJ2-7, with 9 nucleotides matching TRBD1. Trimming took 3 bases from V and 3 from J; bases not matched to a gene: 6. CDR3 length equals 15 residues. The germline CDR1 and CDR2 sequences are MNHEY and SMNVEV (reference sequence). CDR3 nucleotides: TGTGCCAGCAGTTTCCTCCGGACAGGGGTCTACGAGCAGTACTTC. Protein product: CASSFLRTGVYEQYF.

The chain couples TRBV12-5 to TRBJ1-1; 7 nucleotides align to TRBD1. CDR3 size: 14 residues. Looked up from germline, CDR1 is LGHNT and CDR2 is FRNRAP. V trimming: 6 bases; J trimming: 1 base; junction bases outside the gene matches: 5. CDR3: CASGPGGWNTEAFF. CDR3 bases: TGTGCTAGTGGGCCAGGGGGATGGAACACTGAAGCTTTCTTT.

The genes are TRBV2 and TRBJ1-5; weak D call: TRBD1 (5 bases). Germline loops: CDR1 SNHLY, CDR2 FYNNEI. The CDR3 is made up of 14 amino acids. Trimming took 6 bases from V and 6 from J, leaving 15 bases between them. CDR3 amino acids: CASSLRRTFQPQHF. The CDR3 DNA sequence: TGTGCCAGCAGCCTCAGAAGGACATTTCAGCCCCAGCATTTT. The variable domain in full, with the rest retrieved from reference TRBV2 and TRBJ1-5, is EPEVTQTPSHQVTQMGQEVILRCVPISNHLYFYWYRQILGQKVEFLVSFYNNEISEKSEIFDDQFSVERPDGSNFTLKIRSTKLEDSAMYFCASSLRRTFQPQHFGDGTRLSIL.